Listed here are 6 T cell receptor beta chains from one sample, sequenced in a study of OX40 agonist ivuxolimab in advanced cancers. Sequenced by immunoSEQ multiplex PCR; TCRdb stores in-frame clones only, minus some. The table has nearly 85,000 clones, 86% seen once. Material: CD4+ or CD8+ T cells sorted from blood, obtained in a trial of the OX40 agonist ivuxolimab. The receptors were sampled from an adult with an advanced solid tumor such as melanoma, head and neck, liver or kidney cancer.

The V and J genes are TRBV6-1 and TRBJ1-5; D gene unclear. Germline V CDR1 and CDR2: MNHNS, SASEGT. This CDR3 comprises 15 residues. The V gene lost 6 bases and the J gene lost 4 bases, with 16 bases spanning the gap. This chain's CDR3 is CASRPMSAGNQPQHF. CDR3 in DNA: TGTGCCAGCAGACCGATGTCGGCCGGGAATCAGCCCCAGCATTTT.

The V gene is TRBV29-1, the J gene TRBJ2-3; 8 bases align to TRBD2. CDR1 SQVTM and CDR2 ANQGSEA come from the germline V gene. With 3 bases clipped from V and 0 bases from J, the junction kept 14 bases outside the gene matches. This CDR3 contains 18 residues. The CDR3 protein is CSVEGASGGMSSTDTQYF. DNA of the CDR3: TGCAGCGTTGAGGGAGCAAGCGGGGGTATGAGCAGCACAGATACGCAGTATTTT.

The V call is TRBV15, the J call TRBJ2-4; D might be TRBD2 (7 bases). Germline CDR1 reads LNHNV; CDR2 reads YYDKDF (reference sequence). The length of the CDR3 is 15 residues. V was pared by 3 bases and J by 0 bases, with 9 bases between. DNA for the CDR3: TGTGCCACCAGCAGCGGGGGGCTAGCCAAAAACATTCAGTACTTC. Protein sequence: CATSSGGLAKNIQYF.

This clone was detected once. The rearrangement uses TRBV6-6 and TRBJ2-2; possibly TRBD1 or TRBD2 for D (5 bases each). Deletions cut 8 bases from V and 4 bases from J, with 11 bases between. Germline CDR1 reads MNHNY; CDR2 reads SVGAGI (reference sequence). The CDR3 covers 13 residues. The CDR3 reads CASLLGATGELFF. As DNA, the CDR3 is TGTGCCAGCCTCCTCGGGGCCACCGGGGAGCTGTTTTTT.

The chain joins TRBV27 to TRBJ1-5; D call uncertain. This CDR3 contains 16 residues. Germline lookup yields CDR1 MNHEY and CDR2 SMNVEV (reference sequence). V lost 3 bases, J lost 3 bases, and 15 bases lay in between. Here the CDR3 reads CASSLNPAVPNQPQHF. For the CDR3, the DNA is TGTGCCAGCAGTTTGAATCCGGCAGTACCCAATCAGCCCCAGCATTTT.

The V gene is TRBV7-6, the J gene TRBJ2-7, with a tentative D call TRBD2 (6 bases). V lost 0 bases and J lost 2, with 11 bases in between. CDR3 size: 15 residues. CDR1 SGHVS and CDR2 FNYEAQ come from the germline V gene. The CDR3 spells CASSLAGGKAYEQYF. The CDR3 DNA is TGTGCCAGCAGCTTAGCGGGCGGGAAGGCCTACGAGCAGTACTTC.